This T cell receptor (beta chain) was sequenced in a study of breast tumors, draining lymph nodes, adjacent tissues. This CDR3 has 14 residues. V was clipped by 5 bases and J by 3 bases, with 13 bases between them. Germline CDR1 SGHTA, CDR2 FQGTGA. TCRdb redid the calling of the multiplex PCR reads with MiXCR, one entry per CDR3 protein. The sample lists 200,000 or so distinct CDR3 sequences, over 25% seen once, with around 4.4% in the top ten. Study results and limitations: Data only fit, rather than demonstrated, lymph node origin of most tumor T cells. Findings are consistent with lymph node origin and intratumoral expansion of most tumor T cells. Compared with lymph nodes, tumors were less diverse; compared with nontumor tissue, more.

The lymph nodes were axillary draining lymph nodes from breast cancer patients. This clonotype was detected ten times or more. Antigen specificity is unknown. The rearrangement joins TRBV7-3 to TRBJ1-2; possible D gene TRBD1, 6 bases. The clonotype was recovered from a female donor with breast cancer. Some clones in this sample may be carry-over from other donors' samples. The sample consisted of axillary lymph node tissue. The CDR3: CASSQDSGDYGYTF. CDR3 in DNA: TGTGCCAGCAGCCAGGACAGCGGGGACTATGGCTACACCTTC.